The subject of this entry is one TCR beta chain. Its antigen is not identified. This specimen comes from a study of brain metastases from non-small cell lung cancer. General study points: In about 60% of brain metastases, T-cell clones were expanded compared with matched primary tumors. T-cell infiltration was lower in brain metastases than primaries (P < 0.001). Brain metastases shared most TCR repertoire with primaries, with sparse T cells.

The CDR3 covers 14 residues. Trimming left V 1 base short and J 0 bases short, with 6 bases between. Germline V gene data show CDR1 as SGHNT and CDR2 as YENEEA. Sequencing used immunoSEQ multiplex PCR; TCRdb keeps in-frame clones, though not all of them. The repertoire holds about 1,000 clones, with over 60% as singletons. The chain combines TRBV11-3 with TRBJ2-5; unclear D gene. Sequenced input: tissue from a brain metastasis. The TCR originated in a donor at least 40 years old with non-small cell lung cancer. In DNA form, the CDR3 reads TGTGCCAGCAGCTTAGGGCCCGACCAAGAGACCCAGTACTTC. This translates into CASSLGPDQETQYF.